This T cell receptor (beta chain) was sequenced for a study of T cells in localized non-small cell lung cancer. V lost 5 bases, J lost 6 bases, and 10 bases stayed unmatched. The CDR3 is 15 residues long. Germline loops: CDR1 SNHLY, CDR2 FYNNEI. Data came from immunoSEQ multiplex PCR; TCRdb stores just in-frame clones and leaves some out. The sample yields some 30,000 clones, about 85% seen once. This chain joins TRBV2 and TRBJ1-2, with 9 bases that match TRBD1. The receptor's source is a man between 40 and 69 years old with stage III lung adenocarcinoma. This sample comprised peripheral blood mononuclear cells, obtained before any cancer treatment. CDR3 DNA: TGTGCCAGCAGTTCCCGAACACAGGGGGCGGATGGCTACACCTTC. This translates into CASSSRTQGADGYTF.